The 31 T cell receptor beta chains listed next were all sequenced from one sample in a study of T cell changes during pregnancy in multiple sclerosis. Sequenced by immunoSEQ multiplex PCR; TCRdb stores in-frame clones only, minus some. Here the sample spans 25,000 to 35,000 clones, roughly 90% being singletons. The sequencing used CD4+ T cells from peripheral blood mononuclear cells, collected in the third trimester of pregnancy. The receptors originated from a female donor in good health, enrolled as a control in a pregnancy study.

The J gene is TRBJ1-1, the V gene TRBV5-4; no firm D call. This CDR3 contains 14 residues. CDR1 and CDR2 (germline): SGHNT, YYREEE (reference sequence). Trimming took off 0 bases at V and 5 bases at J, with 11 bases between the two ends. CDR3 coding DNA: TGTGCCAGCAGCTTGGCCGGGGTAGGGACTGAAGCTTTCTTT. It encodes CASSLAGVGTEAFF.

J is TRBJ2-7 and V is TRBV18, with 16 nucleotides matching TRBD2. Germline lookup yields CDR1 KGHSH and CDR2 LQKENI. The V and J ends lost 3 bases and 7 bases, in that order; junction bases with no gene match: 6. CDR3 size: 16 residues. The CDR3 region has the DNA TGTGCCAGCTCACCCTCCGGGACTAGCGGGAGGGGGGAGCAGTACTTC. It is translated as CASSPSGTSGRGEQYF.

The chain recombines TRBV5-6 with TRBJ1-2, with unresolved D. The CDR3 is made up of 13 amino acids. The ends were cut back, 4 bases at V and 5 bases at J, with 12 bases in the middle. Looked up from germline, CDR1 is SGHDT and CDR2 is YYEEEE. The CDR3 region is CASSPQRNYGYTF. In DNA, the CDR3 is TGTGCCAGCAGCCCTCAGCGGAATTATGGCTACACCTTC.

The chain links TRBV30 to TRBJ1-4; D gene ambiguous. The germline V and J ends were trimmed by 3 bases and 0 bases, with 11 bases remaining between them. This CDR3 region has 15 residues. Germline CDR1 reads GTSNPN; CDR2 reads SVGIG (reference sequence). The CDR3 sequence is CAWRAGSATNEKLFF. CDR3 bases: TGTGCCTGGAGGGCCGGGAGTGCAACTAATGAAAAACTGTTTTTT. Filled out from reference TRBV30 and TRBJ1-4, the complete variable domain reads SQTIHQWPATLVQPVGSPLSLECTVEGTSNPNLYWYRQAAGRGLQLLFYSVGIGQISSEVPQNLSASRPQDRQFILSSKKLLLSDSGFYLCAWRAGSATNEKLFFGSGTQLSVL.

The CDR3 region is CATSVGQLNGYTF. As DNA, the CDR3 is TGTGCCACCAGCGTGGGACAGCTAAATGGCTACACCTTC. The V and J genes are TRBV15 and TRBJ1-2; 7 nucleotides line up with TRBD1. The CDR3 is 13 amino acids. Losses at the gene ends were 5 bases for V and 6 bases for J; bases not matched to a gene: 6. Per the germline V gene, CDR1 is LNHNV and CDR2 is YYDKDF (reference sequence). The full variable domain, in which reference TRBV15 and TRBJ1-2 provide the parts outside the CDR3, is DAMVIQNPRYQVTQFGKPVTLSCSQTLNHNVMYWYQQKSSQAPKLLFHYYDKDFNNEADTPDNFQSRRPNTSFCFLDIRSPGLGDTAMYLCATSVGQLNGYTFGSGTRLTVV.

The V and J genes are TRBV6-6 and TRBJ1-4; D remains unclear. Germline V gene sequence: CDR1 MNHNY, CDR2 SVGAGI (reference sequence). V was shortened by 6 bases and J by 0 bases, with 11 bases between the two germline ends. The CDR3 is 15 residues long. DNA of the CDR3: TGTGCCAGCAGCCTCAACATCGCAACTAATGAAAAACTGTTTTTT. Protein product: CASSLNIATNEKLFF.

This chain joins TRBV29-1 and TRBJ1-2; D might be TRBD1 (6 bases). V shed 0 bases and J shed 0 bases, with 11 bases lying between them. In germline, CDR1 is SQVTM, CDR2 ANQGSEA. The CDR3 totals 15 residues. CDR3 amino acids: CSVEEGAASNYGYTF. The CDR3 nucleotides are TGCAGCGTTGAAGAGGGGGCAGCGTCTAACTATGGCTACACCTTC.

This chain uses TRBV30 with TRBJ1-1; 8 bases align to TRBD1. Germline V lookup: CDR1 GTSNPN, CDR2 SVGIG (reference sequence). CDR3 length: 19 amino acids. V was clipped by 0 bases and J by 0 bases; unmatched bases: 15. DNA for the CDR3: TGTGCCTGGAGTGTTCTCCCCGGACAGGGCCGGTCCATGAACACTGAAGCTTTCTTT. Translation: CAWSVLPGQGRSMNTEAFF.

CDR3 nucleotide sequence: TGTGCCAGCAGCTTTCGGGGGGCTGAGCAGTTCTTC. Translated: CASSFRGAEQFF. V and J are TRBV7-9 and TRBJ2-1; weak D call: TRBD2 (7 bases). Deletions cut 3 bases from V and 9 bases from J, with 9 bases between. From germline, CDR1 is SEHNR and CDR2 FQNEAQ (reference sequence). The CDR3 has 12 residues. The whole variable domain, filled in from reference TRBV7-9 and TRBJ2-1, reads DTGVSQNPRHKITKRGQNVTFRCDPISEHNRLYWYRQTLGQGPEFLTYFQNEAQLEKSRLLSDRFSAERPKGSFSTLEIQRTEQGDSAMYLCASSFRGAEQFFGPGTRLTVL.

The chain employs TRBV7-9 and TRBJ1-6; 10 bases line up with TRBD1. CDR3 length: 14 residues. The junction had 8 bases not matched to a gene; V was cut back by 5 bases and J by 13 bases. Per the germline V gene, CDR1 is SEHNR and CDR2 is FQNEAQ (reference sequence). CDR3 loop: CASSMTGGSQPLHF. In DNA, the CDR3 is TGTGCCAGCAGCATGACAGGGGGCAGTCAGCCCCTCCACTTT.

This chain uses TRBV2 with TRBJ2-5; D is possibly TRBD2 (6 bases). Germline CDR1 is SNHLY and CDR2 is FYNNEI. Trimming took 6 bases from V and 2 from J, leaving 16 bases between them. The CDR3 consists of 15 residues. The CDR3 loop is CASRRGGGPQETQYF. The CDR3 DNA sequence: TGTGCCAGCAGGCGGGGAGGCGGTCCTCAAGAGACCCAGTACTTC.

The chain has TRBV19 and TRBJ2-2, with TRBD2 matching over 10 bases. Looked up from germline, CDR1 is LNHDA and CDR2 is SQIVND (reference sequence). Unmatched junction bases numbered 13, after V lost 9 bases and J lost 6 bases. This CDR3 has 16 residues. The CDR3 loop is CASRGWASGSPGELFF. The CDR3 DNA follows: TGTGCCAGCAGAGGGTGGGCTAGCGGGAGTCCCGGGGAGCTGTTTTTT.

V and J are TRBV14 and TRBJ2-7; no clear D. V was clipped by 2 bases and J by 9 bases, with 8 bases between them. This CDR3 is built from 11 residues. Germline values: CDR1 SGHDN, CDR2 FVKESK. As DNA, the CDR3 is TGTGCCAGCAGCCAACAGGCCGGGCAGTACTTC. Amino acid sequence: CASSQQAGQYF.

This clone showed up just a few times. The rearrangement uses TRBV10-3 and TRBJ2-7; 8 positions agree with TRBD1. The J segment lost 6 bases and the V segment lost 7 bases, leaving 8 bases of the junction unmatched. Germline assignment: CDR1 ENHRY and CDR2 SYGVKD. This CDR3 contains 13 residues. In DNA, the CDR3 is TGTGCCATCAAAGAGGCAGGGGGCGGCGAGCAGTACTTC. Residues: CAIKEAGGGEQYF.

The V and J genes are TRBV5-5 and TRBJ1-5, with 10 bases fitting TRBD1. The junction had 5 bases not matched to a gene; V was cut back by 1 base and J by 1 base. Germline V gene lookup returns CDR1 SGHKS and CDR2 YYEKEE (reference sequence). The CDR3 is 17 residues long. CDR3 sequence reads: CASSLSGGQGSNQPQHF. The DNA for the CDR3 is TGTGCCAGCAGCTTGAGCGGGGGACAGGGGAGCAATCAGCCCCAGCATTTT.

This clone was picked up one time. The chain has TRBV10-3 and TRBJ2-1; D possibly corresponds to TRBD2 (6 bases). The germline V gene has CDR1 ENHRY and CDR2 SYGVKD. The CDR3 loop spans 16 amino acids. With 6 bases removed from V and 7 bases from J, the gap between germline ends came to 22 bases. The chain's CDR3 is CAISPRTTVSGNEQFF. CDR3 coding DNA: TGTGCCATCAGCCCCCGGACTACAGTGAGCGGGAATGAGCAGTTCTTC.

J is TRBJ2-1 and V is TRBV4-3, with a tentative D call TRBD1 (5 bases). The CDR3 sequence is 15 residues long. Germline assignment: CDR1 LGHNA and CDR2 YSLEER. V was shortened by 4 bases and J by 3 bases, with 13 bases between the two germline ends. The CDR3 reads CASSPTTDSYNEQFF. The CDR3 DNA follows: TGCGCCAGCAGCCCGACAACCGACAGCTACAATGAGCAGTTCTTC.

The gene calls are TRBV30 and TRBJ1-2; D perhaps matches TRBD1 (6 bases). The CDR3 length is 14 residues. CDR1 GTSNPN and CDR2 SVGIG come from the germline V gene (reference sequence). V lost 0 bases, J lost 0 bases, and 8 bases lay in between. The DNA of the CDR3 is TGTGCCTGGAGTGTAGGGGGATCTAACTATGGCTACACCTTC. This translates into CAWSVGGSNYGYTF.

The V gene is TRBV4-3, the J gene TRBJ1-2, with 10 bases identical to TRBD1. V shed 2 bases and J 7 bases; nucleotides not matched to a gene: 7. The length of the CDR3 is 15 residues. CDR1 is LGHNA and CDR2 is YSLEER in the germline V gene. DNA for the CDR3: TGCGCCAGCAGCCAATCCGACAGGGGGCAAGGTGGCTACACCTTC. This sequence encodes CASSQSDRGQGGYTF.

The chain joins TRBV5-1 to TRBJ1-1, with D unclear. This CDR3 comprises 13 residues. The germline gives CDR1 SGHRS, CDR2 YFSETQ. Trimming left V 4 bases short and J 0 bases short, with 7 bases between. The DNA of the CDR3 is TGCGCCAGCAGCCGGGAGCTGAACACTGAAGCTTTCTTT. Its protein product is CASSRELNTEAFF.

The rearrangement joins TRBV19 to TRBJ2-1, with D unresolved. The CDR3 sequence is 12 residues long. Trimming stripped 1 base from V and 7 bases from J, with 5 bases between. Germline assignment: CDR1 LNHDA and CDR2 SQIVND (reference sequence). CDR3 residues: CASSIAVNEQFF. CDR3 in DNA: TGTGCCAGTAGTATAGCCGTAAATGAGCAGTTCTTC.

The chain employs TRBV5-4 and TRBJ2-5; D may be TRBD2 (6 bases). CDR3 length: 15 amino acids. Trimming stripped 1 base from V and 1 base from J, with 11 bases between. In germline, CDR1 is SGHNT, CDR2 YYREEE (reference sequence). The CDR3: CASSLKGGAQETQYF. The DNA of the CDR3 is TGTGCCAGCAGCTTGAAAGGCGGGGCCCAAGAGACCCAGTACTTC.

The chain recombines TRBV2 with TRBJ2-2; 7 positions match TRBD1. This CDR3 has 12 amino acids. Germline V gene lookup returns CDR1 SNHLY and CDR2 FYNNEI. V trimming: 6 bases; J trimming: 6 bases; junction bases outside the gene matches: 1. For the CDR3, the DNA is TGTGCCAGCAGGACAGGGTCCGGGGAGCTGTTTTTT. Protein sequence: CASRTGSGELFF. The full variable domain, rest sourced from reference TRBV2 and TRBJ2-2, is EPEVTQTPSHQVTQMGQEVILRCVPISNHLYFYWYRQILGQKVEFLVSFYNNEISEKSEIFDDQFSVERPDGSNFTLKIRSTKLEDSAMYFCASRTGSGELFFGEGSRLTVL.

This sequence joins TRBV27 and TRBJ1-5, with 9 bases that match TRBD1. This CDR3 is 14 amino acids long. The germline V gene has CDR1 MNHEY and CDR2 SMNVEV (reference sequence). V shed 6 bases and J 4 bases; nucleotides not matched to a gene: 4. The CDR3 sequence is CASRRQGGNQPQHF. The CDR3 nucleotides read TGTGCCAGCAGACGACAGGGGGGGAATCAGCCCCAGCATTTT.

The J gene is TRBJ2-2, the V gene TRBV7-9; 8 nucleotides agree with TRBD1. J lost 6 bases, V lost 7 bases, and 10 bases had no gene match. The germline V gene has CDR1 SEHNR and CDR2 FQNEAQ (reference sequence). The CDR3 is 15 amino acids. The CDR3 is CASIDPDRGSGELFF. DNA for the CDR3: TGTGCCAGCATCGATCCCGACAGGGGATCCGGGGAGCTGTTTTTT.

The gene calls are TRBV5-1 and TRBJ1-3, with 8 nucleotides matching TRBD1. The germline CDR1 and CDR2 sequences are SGHRS and YFSETQ. The CDR3 runs to 17 residues. With V trimmed by 4 bases and J by 2 bases, 11 bases remained unmatched. The CDR3 nucleotides are TGCGCCAGCAGCACCGGTCCTTCGACAGGGGCTGGAAACACCATATATTTT. Translating gives CASSTGPSTGAGNTIYF.

The chain recombines TRBV7-4 with TRBJ2-1; 12 bases are shared with TRBD1. V shed 1 base, J shed 4 bases, and the junction held 8 bases outside the gene matches. The germline V gene has CDR1 SGHVT and CDR2 SQSDAQ. The CDR3 is 18 residues long. Written as DNA, the CDR3 is TGTGCCAGCAGCTTAGTTGGTGGGACAGGGGGCCTGTACAATGAGCAGTTCTTC. This codes for CASSLVGGTGGLYNEQFF.

The genes are TRBV5-6 and TRBJ1-1; possibly TRBD1 for D (5 bases). Germline assignment: CDR1 SGHDT and CDR2 YYEEEE. V lost 4 bases and J lost 1, with 17 bases in between. The CDR3 has 16 amino acids. CDR3 sequence: CASSLPPWTPNTEAFF. The CDR3 coding sequence is TGTGCCAGCAGCCTTCCCCCTTGGACACCGAACACTGAAGCTTTCTTT.

This rearrangement joins TRBV2 to TRBJ1-2; the D gene is possibly TRBD1 (6 bases). There are 14 residues in the CDR3. CDR1 and CDR2 from the germline V gene are SNHLY and FYNNEI. Trimming removed 3 bases at V and 2 bases at J, with 10 bases between. This CDR3 reads CASSEGAGNYGYTF. The CDR3 nucleotides read TGTGCCAGCAGTGAGGGGGCCGGAAACTATGGCTACACCTTC.

The V and J genes are TRBV18 and TRBJ1-5, with 9 bases that match TRBD1. The J segment lost 2 bases and the V segment lost 4 bases, leaving 9 bases of the junction unmatched. CDR1 and CDR2 (germline): KGHSH, LQKENI. The CDR3 has 17 amino acids. Here the CDR3 DNA reads TGTGCCAGCTCACAACTCCCGGGACAGGGCGGCAATCAGCCCCAGCATTTT. As protein: CASSQLPGQGGNQPQHF. The entire variable domain, with the rest obtained from reference TRBV18 and TRBJ1-5, is as follows: NAGVMQNPRHLVRRRGQEARLRCSPMKGHSHVYWYRQLPEEGLKFMVYLQKENIIDESGMPKERFSAEFPKEGPSILRIQQVVRGDSAAYFCASSQLPGQGGNQPQHFGDGTRLSIL.

The V and J genes are TRBV27 and TRBJ2-1; D ambiguous. The CDR3 length is 15 residues. Germline CDR1 MNHEY, CDR2 SMNVEV (reference sequence). V gave up 3 bases and J gave up 4 bases, with 13 bases separating them. The CDR3 DNA follows: TGTGCCAGCAGTTTGGGCCCACCCCTATACAATGAGCAGTTCTTC. Protein: CASSLGPPLYNEQFF.